Here is one TCR beta chain with its context. Its antigen is unidentified. This specimen belongs to a study of CD8 T cells in ankylosing spondylitis. 5'-RACE, quantitative and with molecular barcodes, yielded the TCR beta libraries. In TCRdb, the 5' RACE reads were re-called with MiXCR into one record per CDR3 protein. This table has about 840,000 distinct CDR3 sequences, approximately 10% appearing once. The study, taken as a whole, reports: The study identified a TCR beta motif of fewer than 10 highly homologous variants that appeared characteristic of ankylosing spondylitis blood. CD8+ by phenotype, disease-linked clones were relatively rare in peripheral blood. In the blood and synovial fluid of reactive arthritis, some motif variants had been previously reported. Reportedly, disease-linked clones are significantly enriched in ankylosing spondylitis patients' matched synovial fluid.

The V gene's germline CDR1 is MNHEY and CDR2 SVGAGI. J lost 5 bases, V lost 0 bases, and 8 bases had no gene match. The CDR3 contains 17 residues. This rearrangement joins TRBV6-5 to TRBJ2-3; 10 positions agree with TRBD2. Source material: blood, either unsorted or a sorted T cell fraction (not recorded which). The clonotype was recovered from a male donor with ankylosing spondylitis. The CDR3 nucleotides read TGTGCCAGCAGTTACTCTTGGCTAGCGGGGGATCAAGATACGCAGTATTTT. It translates to CASSYSWLAGDQDTQYF.